Detailed here is one T cell receptor (beta chain). The authors' processing: The authors estimated nucleated cell counts from reference gene primer amplification. Assay: immunoSEQ multiplex PCR; the TCRdb copy retains only in-frame clones and omits some. D and trimming were read from the DNA, whereas the V and J calls and clone size are those reported in that table. The sample lists over 90,000 clones, just over 85% occurring once. The V gene lost 10 bases and the J gene lost 8 bases, with 20 bases spanning the gap. The V gene's germline CDR1 is MDHEN and CDR2 SYDVKM. CDR3 length equals 13 residues. This sample was included in a study of blood T cell repertoires in COVID-19. Whole-study context: The United States, Italy and Spain provided the acute and convalescent COVID-19 samples. PBMCs, B-cell-depleted T cells, or T cells were the source of the cDNA or gDNA that made up the material.

Sequencing was carried out using peripheral blood. This sequence was found in a woman between 55 and 75 years old in a cohort sampled during active or convalescent COVID-19. The rearrangement uses TRBV28 and TRBJ1-2; D possibly corresponds to TRBD1 (6 bases). The CDR3 loop is CAIPATGRSGYTF. CDR3 bases: TGTGCCATCCCAGCCACAGGGCGGAGCGGCTACACCTTC.